The clone carrying this T cell receptor beta chain has a handful of counts. Its antigen is unidentified. This record comes from a study of T cell repertoires in cytomegalovirus infection. As for the study in general: Used in the study were CMV epitopes, some recently identified and HLA-C-restricted, others well-studied and HLA-B-restricted. CMV infection plus the matching HLA type was flagged by public TCR beta signatures. Study-wide results and limits: It was HLA-C-restricted CMV-specific TCR beta clonotypes that dominated the response ex vivo. Using cumulative public TCR beta family frequency, the authors identified those who carried CMV together with the relevant HLA.

The V gene's germline CDR1 is LGHNT and CDR2 FRNRAP. Trimming pared 6 bases from V and 2 bases from J, leaving 11 bases between. The CDR3 totals 14 residues. MiXCR, run by TCRdb on the reads, gives a single entry per CDR3 protein. The sample has approximately 910,000 distinct CDR3 sequences; 25% to 40% are singletons. Sequencing was performed on cultured CD8+ T cells from PBMCs, taken from culture after CMV antigen stimulation. The genes are TRBV12-5 and TRBJ1-5; D unclear. The receptor was derived from a human donor in good health (CMV status not recorded). Some clones in this sample may be carry-over from other donors' samples. The CDR3: CASGRVGGNQPQHF. DNA of the CDR3: TGTGCTAGTGGCCGAGTGGGTGGCAATCAGCCCCAGCATTTT.